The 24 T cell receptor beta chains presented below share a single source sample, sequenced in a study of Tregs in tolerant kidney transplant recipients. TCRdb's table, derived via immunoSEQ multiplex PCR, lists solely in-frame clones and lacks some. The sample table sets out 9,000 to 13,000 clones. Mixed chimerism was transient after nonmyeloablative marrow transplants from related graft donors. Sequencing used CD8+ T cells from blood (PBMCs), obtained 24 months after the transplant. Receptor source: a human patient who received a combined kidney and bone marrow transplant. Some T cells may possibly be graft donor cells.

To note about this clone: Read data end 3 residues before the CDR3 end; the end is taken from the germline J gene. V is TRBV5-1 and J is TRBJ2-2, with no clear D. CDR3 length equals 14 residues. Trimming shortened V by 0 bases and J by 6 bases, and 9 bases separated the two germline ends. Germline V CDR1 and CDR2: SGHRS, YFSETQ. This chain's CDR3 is CASSLAGVPGELFF. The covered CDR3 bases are TGCGCCAGCAGCTTGGCAGGAGTTCCCGGGGAG. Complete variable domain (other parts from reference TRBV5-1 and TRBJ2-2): KAGVTQTPRYLIKTRGQQVTLSCSPISGHRSVSWYQQTPGQGLQFLFEYFSETQRNKGNFPGRFSGRQFSNSRSEMNVSTLELGDSALYLCASSLAGVPGELFFGEGSRLTVL.

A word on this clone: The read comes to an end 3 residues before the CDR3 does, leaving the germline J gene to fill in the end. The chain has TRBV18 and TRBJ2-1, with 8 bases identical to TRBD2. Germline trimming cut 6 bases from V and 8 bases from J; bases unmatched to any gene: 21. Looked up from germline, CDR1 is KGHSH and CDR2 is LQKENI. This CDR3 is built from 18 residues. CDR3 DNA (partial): TGTGCCAGCTCCCCAGGGCCTCCAGCGGGAGATAATATCCATGAG. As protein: CASSPGPPAGDNIHE. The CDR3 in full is CASSPGPPAGDNIHEQFF. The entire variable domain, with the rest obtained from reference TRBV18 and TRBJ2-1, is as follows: NAGVMQNPRHLVRRRGQEARLRCSPMKGHSHVYWYRQLPEEGLKFMVYLQKENIIDESGMPKERFSAEFPKEGPSILRIQQVVRGDSAAYFCASSPGPPAGDNIHEQFFGPGTRLTVL.

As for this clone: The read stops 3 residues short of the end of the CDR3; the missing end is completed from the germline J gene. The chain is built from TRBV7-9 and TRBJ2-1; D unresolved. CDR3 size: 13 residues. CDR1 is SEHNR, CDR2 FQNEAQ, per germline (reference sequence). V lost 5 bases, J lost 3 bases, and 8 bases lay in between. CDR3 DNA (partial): TGTGCCAGCAGCCACGACATCTACAATGAG. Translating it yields CASSHDIYNE. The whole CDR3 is CASSHDIYNEQFF. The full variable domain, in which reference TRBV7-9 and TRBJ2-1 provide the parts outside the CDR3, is DTGVSQNPRHKITKRGQNVTFRCDPISEHNRLYWYRQTLGQGPEFLTYFQNEAQLEKSRLLSDRFSAERPKGSFSTLEIQRTEQGDSAMYLCASSHDIYNEQFFGPGTRLTVL.

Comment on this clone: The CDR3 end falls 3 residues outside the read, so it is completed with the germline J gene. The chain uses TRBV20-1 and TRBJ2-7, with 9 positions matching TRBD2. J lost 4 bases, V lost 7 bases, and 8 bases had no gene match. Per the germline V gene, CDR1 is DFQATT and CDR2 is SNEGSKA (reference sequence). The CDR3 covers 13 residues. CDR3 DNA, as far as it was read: TGCAGTGGCCGGACTAGCGCCAGTTACGAG. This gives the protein CSGRTSASYE. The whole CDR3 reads CSGRTSASYEQYF.

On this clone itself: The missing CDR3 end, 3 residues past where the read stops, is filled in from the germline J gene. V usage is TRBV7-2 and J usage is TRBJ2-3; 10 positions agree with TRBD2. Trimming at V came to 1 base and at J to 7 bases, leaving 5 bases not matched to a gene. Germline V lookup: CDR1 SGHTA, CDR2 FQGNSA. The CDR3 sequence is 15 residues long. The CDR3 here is CASSLGSSGRNTQYF. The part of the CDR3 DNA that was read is TGTGCCAGCAGCTTAGGGTCTAGCGGGAGAAATACG.

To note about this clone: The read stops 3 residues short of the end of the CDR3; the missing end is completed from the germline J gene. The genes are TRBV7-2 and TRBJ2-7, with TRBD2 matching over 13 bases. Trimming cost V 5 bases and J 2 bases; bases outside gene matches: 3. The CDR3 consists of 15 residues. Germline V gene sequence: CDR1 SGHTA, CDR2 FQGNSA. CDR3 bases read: TGTGCCAGCAGCCCAGGACTAGCGGGAGCCTACGAG. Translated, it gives CASSPGLAGAYE. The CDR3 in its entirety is CASSPGLAGAYEQYF. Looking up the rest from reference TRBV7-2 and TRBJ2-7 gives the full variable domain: GAGVSQSPSNKVTEKGKDVELRCDPISGHTALYWYRQSLGQGLEFLIYFQGNSAPDKSGLPSDRFSAERTGGSVSTLTIQRTQQEDSAVYLCASSPGLAGAYEQYFGPGTRLTVT.

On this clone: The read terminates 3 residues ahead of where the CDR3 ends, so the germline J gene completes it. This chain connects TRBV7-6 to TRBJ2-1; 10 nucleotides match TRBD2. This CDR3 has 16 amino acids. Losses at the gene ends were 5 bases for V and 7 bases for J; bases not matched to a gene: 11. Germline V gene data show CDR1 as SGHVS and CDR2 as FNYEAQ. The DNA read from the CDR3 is TGTGCCAGCAGCGCCGGGACTAGCGCGAGGAGGAATGAG. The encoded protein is CASSAGTSARRNE. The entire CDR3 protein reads CASSAGTSARRNEQFF. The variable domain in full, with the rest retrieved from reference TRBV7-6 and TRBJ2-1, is GAGVSQSPRYKVTKRGQDVALRCDPISGHVSLYWYRQALGQGPEFLTYFNYEAQQDKSGLPNDRFSAERPEGSISTLTIQRTEQRDSAMYRCASSAGTSARRNEQFFGPGTRLTVL.

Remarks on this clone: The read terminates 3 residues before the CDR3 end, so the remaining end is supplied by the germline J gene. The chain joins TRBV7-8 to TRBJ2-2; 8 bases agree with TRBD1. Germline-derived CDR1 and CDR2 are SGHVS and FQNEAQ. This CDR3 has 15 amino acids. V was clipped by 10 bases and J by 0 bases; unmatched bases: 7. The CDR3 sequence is CANLGQGANTGELFF. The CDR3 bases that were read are TGTGCCAACCTCGGACAGGGCGCGAACACCGGGGAG.

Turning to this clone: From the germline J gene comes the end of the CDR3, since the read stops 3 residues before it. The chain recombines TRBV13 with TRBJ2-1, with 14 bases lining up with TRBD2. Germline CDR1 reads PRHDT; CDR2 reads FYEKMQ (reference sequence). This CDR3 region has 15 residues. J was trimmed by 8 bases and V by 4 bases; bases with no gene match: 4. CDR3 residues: CASSSGLAGVHEQFF. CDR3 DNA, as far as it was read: TGTGCCAGCAGCTCGGGACTAGCGGGAGTTCATGAG.

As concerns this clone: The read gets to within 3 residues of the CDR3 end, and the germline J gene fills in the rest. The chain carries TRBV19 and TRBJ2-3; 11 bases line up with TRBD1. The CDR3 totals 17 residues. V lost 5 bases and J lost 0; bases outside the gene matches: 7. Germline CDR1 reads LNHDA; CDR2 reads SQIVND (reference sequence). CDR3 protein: CASSWTGGDDSTDTQYF. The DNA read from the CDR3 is TGTGCCAGTAGTTGGACAGGGGGCGATGATAGCACAGATACG.

The CDR3 is CASSDTSGGNEQFF. The sequenced CDR3 bases are TGCGCCAGCAGTGACACTAGCGGAGGGAATGAG. The rearrangement uses TRBV10-1 and TRBJ2-1; 8 bases fit TRBD2. The read terminates 3 residues before the CDR3 end, so the remaining end is supplied by the germline J gene. J was trimmed by 7 bases and V by 3 bases; bases with no gene match: 5. The germline V gene encodes CDR1 WNHNN and CDR2 SYGVQD (reference sequence). The CDR3 has 14 residues.

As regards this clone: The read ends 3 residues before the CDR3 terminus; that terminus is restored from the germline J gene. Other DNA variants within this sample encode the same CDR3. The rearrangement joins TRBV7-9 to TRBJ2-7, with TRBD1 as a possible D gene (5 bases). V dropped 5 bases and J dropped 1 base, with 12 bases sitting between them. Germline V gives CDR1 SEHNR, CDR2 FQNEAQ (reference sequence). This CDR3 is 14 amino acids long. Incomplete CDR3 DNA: TGTGCCAGCAGCCCCGGACACCAATCCTACGAG. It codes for CASSPGHQSYE. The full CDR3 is CASSPGHQSYEQYF.

CDR3 DNA (partial): TGCGCCAGCAGCTTGGGGGACAGGGAAATTCTAGCCAAAAACATT. It encodes CASSLGDREILAKNI. The full CDR3 protein reads CASSLGDREILAKNIQYF. V usage is TRBV5-1 and J usage is TRBJ2-4, with 9 bases that match TRBD1. The read ends 3 residues before the CDR3 terminus; that terminus is restored from the germline J gene. Germline V gives CDR1 SGHRS, CDR2 YFSETQ. V was pared by 0 bases and J by 0 bases, with 7 bases of the junction left unmatched. The CDR3 has 18 amino acids.

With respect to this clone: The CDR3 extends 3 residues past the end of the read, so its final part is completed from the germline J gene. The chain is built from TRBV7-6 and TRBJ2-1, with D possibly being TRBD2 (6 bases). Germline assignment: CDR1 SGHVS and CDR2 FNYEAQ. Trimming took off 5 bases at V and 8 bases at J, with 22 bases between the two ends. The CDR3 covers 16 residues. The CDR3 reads CASSAPLAVPGDEQFF. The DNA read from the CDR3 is TGTGCCAGCAGCGCCCCGTTAGCGGTGCCCGGGGATGAG.

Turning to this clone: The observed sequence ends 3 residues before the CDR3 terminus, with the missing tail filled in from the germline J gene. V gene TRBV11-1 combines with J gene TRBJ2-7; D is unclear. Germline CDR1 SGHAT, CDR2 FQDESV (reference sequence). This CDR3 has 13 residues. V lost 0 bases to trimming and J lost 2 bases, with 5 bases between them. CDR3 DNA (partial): TGTGCCAGCAGCTTAGCAGCCCCCTACGAG. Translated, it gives CASSLAAPYE. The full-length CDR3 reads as CASSLAAPYEQYF. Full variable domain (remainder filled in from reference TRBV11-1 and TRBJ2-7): EAEVAQSPRYKITEKSQAVAFWCDPISGHATLYWYRQILGQGPELLVQFQDESVVDDSQLPKDRFSAERLKGVDSTLKIQPAELGDSAMYLCASSLAAPYEQYFGPGTRLTVT.

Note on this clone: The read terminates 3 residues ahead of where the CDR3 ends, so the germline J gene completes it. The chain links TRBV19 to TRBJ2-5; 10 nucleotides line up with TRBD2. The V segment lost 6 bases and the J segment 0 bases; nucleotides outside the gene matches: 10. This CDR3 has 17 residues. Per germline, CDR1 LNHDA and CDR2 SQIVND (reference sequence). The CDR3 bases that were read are TGTGCCAGTAGCGGACCGGGACTAGCGAACTACCAAGAGACC. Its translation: CASSGPGLANYQET. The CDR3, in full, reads CASSGPGLANYQETQYF.

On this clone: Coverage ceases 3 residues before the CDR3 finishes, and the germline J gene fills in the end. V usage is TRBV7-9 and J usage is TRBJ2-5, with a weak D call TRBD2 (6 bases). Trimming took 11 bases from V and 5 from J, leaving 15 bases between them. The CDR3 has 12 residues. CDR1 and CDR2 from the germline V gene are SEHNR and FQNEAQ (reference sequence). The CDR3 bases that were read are TGTGCCTCAGGAGGGGTCAGTGAGACC. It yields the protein CASGGVSET. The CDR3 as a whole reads CASGGVSETQYF.

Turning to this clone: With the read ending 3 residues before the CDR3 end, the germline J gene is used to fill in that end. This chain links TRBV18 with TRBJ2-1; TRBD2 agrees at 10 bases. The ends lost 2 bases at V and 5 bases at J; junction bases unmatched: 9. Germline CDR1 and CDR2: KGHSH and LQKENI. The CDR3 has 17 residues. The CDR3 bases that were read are TGTGCCAGCTCACCAACACCGGGACTAGCGCTTCACAATGAG. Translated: CASSPTPGLALHNE. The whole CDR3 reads CASSPTPGLALHNEQFF.

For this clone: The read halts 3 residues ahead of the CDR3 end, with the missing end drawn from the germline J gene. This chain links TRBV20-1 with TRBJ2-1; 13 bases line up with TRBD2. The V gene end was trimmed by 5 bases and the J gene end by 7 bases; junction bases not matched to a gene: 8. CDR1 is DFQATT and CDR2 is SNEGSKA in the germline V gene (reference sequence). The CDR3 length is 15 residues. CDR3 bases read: TGCAGTGCTGGATACCGACTAGCGGGAGGAAATGAG. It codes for CSAGYRLAGGNE. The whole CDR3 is CSAGYRLAGGNEQFF.

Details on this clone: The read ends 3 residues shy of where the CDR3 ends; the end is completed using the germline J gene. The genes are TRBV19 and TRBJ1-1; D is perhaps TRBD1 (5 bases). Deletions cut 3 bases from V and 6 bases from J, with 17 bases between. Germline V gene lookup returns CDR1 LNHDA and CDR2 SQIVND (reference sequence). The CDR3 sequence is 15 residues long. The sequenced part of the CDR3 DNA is TGTGCCAGTAGTATGGGCTCAGGGATCTTTCCTGAA. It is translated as CASSMGSGIFPE. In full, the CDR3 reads CASSMGSGIFPEAFF.

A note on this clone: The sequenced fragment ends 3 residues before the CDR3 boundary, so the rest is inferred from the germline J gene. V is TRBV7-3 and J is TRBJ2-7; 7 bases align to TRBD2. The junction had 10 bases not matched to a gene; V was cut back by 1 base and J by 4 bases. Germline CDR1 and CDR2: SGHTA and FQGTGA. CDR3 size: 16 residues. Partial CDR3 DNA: TGTGCCAGCAGCTTAATTGGCGGGAGTATGGGGTACGAG. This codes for CASSLIGGSMGYE. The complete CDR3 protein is CASSLIGGSMGYEQYF. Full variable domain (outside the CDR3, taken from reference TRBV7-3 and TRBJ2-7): GAGVSQTPSNKVTEKGKYVELRCDPISGHTALYWYRQSLGQGPEFLIYFQGTGAADDSGLPNDRFFAVRPEGSVSTLKIQRTERGDSAVYLCASSLIGGSMGYEQYFGPGTRLTVT.

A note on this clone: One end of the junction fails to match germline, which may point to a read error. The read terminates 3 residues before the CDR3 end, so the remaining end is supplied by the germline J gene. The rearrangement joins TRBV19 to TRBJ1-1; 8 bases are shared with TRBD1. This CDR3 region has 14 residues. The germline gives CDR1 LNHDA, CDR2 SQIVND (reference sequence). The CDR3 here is CASRIDRGNTEAFF. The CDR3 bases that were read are TGTGCCAGTAGAATAGACAGGGGAAACACTGAA.

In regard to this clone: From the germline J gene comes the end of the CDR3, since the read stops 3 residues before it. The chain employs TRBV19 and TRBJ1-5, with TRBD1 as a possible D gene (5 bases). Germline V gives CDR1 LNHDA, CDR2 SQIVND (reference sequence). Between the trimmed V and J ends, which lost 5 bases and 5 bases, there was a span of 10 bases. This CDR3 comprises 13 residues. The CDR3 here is CASSSGGHQPQHF. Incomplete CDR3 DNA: TGTGCCAGTAGTTCCGGGGGACATCAGCCC.

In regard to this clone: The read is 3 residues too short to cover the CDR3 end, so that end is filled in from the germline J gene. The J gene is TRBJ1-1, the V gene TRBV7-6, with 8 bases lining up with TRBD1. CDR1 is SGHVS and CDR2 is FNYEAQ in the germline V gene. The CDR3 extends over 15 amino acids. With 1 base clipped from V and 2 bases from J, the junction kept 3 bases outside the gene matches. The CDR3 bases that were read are TGTGCCAGCAGCTTAGAGGCAGGGGGCAACACTGAA. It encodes CASSLEAGGNTE. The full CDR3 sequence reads CASSLEAGGNTEAFF.